This TCR beta chain was retrieved from a study of blood T cells in healthy people across ages. Study-level background: For every two T cells, template switching captured about one barcoded beta molecule.

Using a J-beta primer mix together with a sample-barcoded 5' primer, a second PCR was run for roughly 6 to 11 cycles. TCRdb independently ran MiXCR on the 5' RACE reads; one entry per CDR3 protein. The data contain 650,000 to 700,000 distinct CDR3 sequences, roughly 30% of them singletons. In its sample, this clonotype was seen many times. Its antigen is not known. Germline loops: CDR1 MNHEY, CDR2 SVGEGT. The CDR3 runs to 12 residues. V was trimmed by 6 bases and J by 5 bases, leaving 10 bases between them. Study observations and caveats: Using unsorted PBMCs precluded a conclusive naive versus antigen-experienced comparison.

The TCR comes from a woman of 80 years or more in good health. Specimen: blood. The chain couples TRBV6-2 or TRBV6-3 to TRBJ2-5; D remains ambiguous. The CDR3 sequence: CASSLFGETQYF. The CDR3 nucleotides read TGTGCCAGCAGCCTATTTGGGGAGACCCAGTACTTC.